The 22 T cell receptor beta chains given below trace back to one sample, sequenced in a study of PD-1 blockade in classical Hodgkin lymphoma. Here immunoSEQ multiplex PCR was the method, and the copy in TCRdb shows in-frame clones only, minus some. The repertoire holds around 31,000 clones, with over 70% as singletons. Following autologous stem cell transplantation, relapse occurred in every patient, and exposure to brentuximab vedotin varied. Here the sequenced sample was peripheral blood mononuclear cells (PBMCs), taken before the second cycle of nivolumab. The origin of the receptors is a human donor with classical Hodgkin lymphoma.

J is TRBJ1-1 and V is TRBV19; D gene ambiguous. The V end lost 3 bases, the J end lost 0 bases, and 17 bases lay between the germline ends. Per germline, CDR1 LNHDA and CDR2 SQIVND (reference sequence). The CDR3 has 17 residues. The CDR3 DNA follows: TGTGCCAGTAGTATGTCAGACAACCCTTTGGTGAACACTGAAGCTTTCTTT. This encodes CASSMSDNPLVNTEAFF.

This chain uses TRBV5-4 with TRBJ1-2; TRBD1 matches at 9 bases. This CDR3 is 19 amino acids long. With V trimmed by 0 bases and J by 1 base, 13 bases remained unmatched. The V gene's germline CDR1 is SGHNT and CDR2 YYREEE (reference sequence). Here the CDR3 reads CASSLARRTGATYNYGYTF. The CDR3, as DNA: TGTGCCAGCAGCTTGGCCAGGAGGACAGGGGCGACTTATAACTATGGCTACACCTTC.

This clone was picked up a small number of times. The V and J genes are TRBV5-1 and TRBJ2-1; 8 bases agree with TRBD2. The V segment lost 0 bases and the J segment 9 bases; nucleotides outside the gene matches: 8. The CDR3 totals 15 residues. CDR1 is SGHRS and CDR2 is YFSETQ in the germline V gene. The CDR3 spells CASSLAGTRLLEQFF. CDR3 nucleotide sequence: TGCGCCAGCAGCTTGGCCGGGACTAGGTTACTTGAGCAGTTCTTC.

By its share, this clone is medium-sized. The chain is built from TRBV19 and TRBJ2-7; no firm D call. The V gene lost 3 bases and the J gene lost 3 bases, with 9 bases spanning the gap. This CDR3 comprises 13 residues. Germline CDR1 LNHDA, CDR2 SQIVND (reference sequence). DNA for the CDR3: TGTGCCAGTAGTATCCTGACCGACTACGAGCAGTACTTC. This encodes CASSILTDYEQYF.

This clone has only a few counts. The chain joins TRBV21-1 to TRBJ1-1. TRBV21-1 is annotated as a pseudogene. This CDR3 spans 11 amino acids. The CDR3 DNA reads as TGTGCCAGCAGCAAAGTGAATGAAGCTTTCTTT. Amino acid sequence: CASSKVNEAFF.

This clone was seen a handful of times. This rearrangement joins TRBV11-2 to TRBJ1-1; no reliable D call. This CDR3 region has 12 residues. Deletions cut 1 base from V and 8 bases from J, with 8 bases between. Germline CDR1 reads SGHAT; CDR2 reads FQNNGV. The CDR3 coding sequence is TGTGCCAGCAGCTTAGTAACTGGAGAAGCTTTCTTT. As protein: CASSLVTGEAFF.

The rearrangement joins TRBV2 to TRBJ2-1, with TRBD2 matching over 11 bases. Trimming removed 6 bases from V and 4 bases from J; junction bases left unmatched: 2. The CDR3 has 14 residues. Germline CDR1 is SNHLY and CDR2 is FYNNEI. DNA for the CDR3: TGTGCCAGCAGGCCTAGCGGGGGGTACAATGAGCAGTTCTTC. This sequence encodes CASRPSGGYNEQFF.

The gene calls are TRBV29-1 and TRBJ1-3; TRBD1 aligns across 7 bases. The CDR3 sequence is 15 residues long. Unmatched junction bases numbered 7, after V lost 5 bases and J lost 0 bases. The germline gives CDR1 SQVTM, CDR2 ANQGSEA. The CDR3 spells CSVIGTVSSGNTIYF. The CDR3 DNA reads TGCAGCGTTATTGGGACAGTGAGCTCTGGAAACACCATATATTTT.

Written as DNA, the CDR3 is TGTGCCTGGAGTGTCGGGGACCTAGCGGGGGGGCCGAAGGAGACCCAGTACTTC. It codes for CAWSVGDLAGGPKETQYF. The V gene is TRBV30, the J gene TRBJ2-5, with 12 bases matching TRBD2. Germline trimming cut 0 bases from V and 5 bases from J; bases unmatched to any gene: 13. Germline-derived CDR1 and CDR2 are GTSNPN and SVGIG (reference sequence). This CDR3 comprises 18 residues.

The rearrangement joins TRBV9 to TRBJ2-2; 7 bases line up with TRBD1. J lost 2 bases, V lost 3 bases, and 4 bases had no gene match. The length of the CDR3 is 15 residues. Germline CDR1 SGDLS, CDR2 YYNGEE. The CDR3 is CASSARQGNTGELFF. CDR3 nucleotides: TGTGCCAGCAGCGCTCGACAGGGTAACACCGGGGAGCTGTTTTTT.

This clone was counted a single time. The chain combines TRBV7-8 with TRBJ2-1; 13 positions match TRBD2. There are 17 residues in the CDR3. CDR1 and CDR2 (germline): SGHVS, FQNEAQ. Losses at the gene ends were 5 bases for V and 7 bases for J; bases not matched to a gene: 11. The CDR3 DNA sequence: TGTGCCAGCAGCCCTGAACTACTAGCGGGAGGGTTGAATGAGCAGTTCTTC. Translation: CASSPELLAGGLNEQFF.

The chain has TRBV25-1 and TRBJ2-2; D is unclear. CDR3 length equals 13 residues. Trimming left V 5 bases short and J 3 bases short, with 7 bases between. From germline, CDR1 is MGHDK and CDR2 SYGVNS. CDR3 in DNA: TGTGCCAGCAGTTTAGGGTACACCGGGGAGCTGTTTTTT. Amino acids: CASSLGYTGELFF.

The rearrangement joins TRBV6-6 to TRBJ1-1; D may be TRBD1 (6 bases). Germline-derived CDR1 and CDR2 are MNHNY and SVGAGI (reference sequence). V gave up 5 bases and J gave up 4 bases, with 8 bases separating them. The CDR3 is 12 residues long. CDR3 coding DNA: TGTGCCAGCAGTCAGGGGCCCACTGAAGCTTTCTTT. It encodes CASSQGPTEAFF.

This clone is medium-sized by share. The V call is TRBV13, the J call TRBJ1-2; possibly TRBD1 for D (6 bases). CDR1 is PRHDT and CDR2 is FYEKMQ in the germline V gene (reference sequence). Trimming stripped 3 bases from V and 2 bases from J, with 22 bases between. This CDR3 spans 18 amino acids. The CDR3, as DNA: TGTGCCAGCAGCTTGAGGTACGGGGTGGGGGCAGGAAACTATGGCTACACCTTC. It is translated as CASSLRYGVGAGNYGYTF. Drawing the rest from reference TRBV13 and TRBJ1-2, the complete variable domain is AAGVIQSPRHLIKEKRETATLKCYPIPRHDTVYWYQQGPGQDPQFLISFYEKMQSDKGSIPDRFSAQQFSDYHSELNMSSLELGDSALYFCASSLRYGVGAGNYGYTFGSGTRLTVV.

This clone is classed as medium-sized. The gene calls are TRBV7-2 and TRBJ1-5, with 8 bases identical to TRBD1. The J segment lost 4 bases and the V segment lost 5 bases, leaving 4 bases of the junction unmatched. Germline V gene data show CDR1 as SGHTA and CDR2 as FQGNSA. The length of the CDR3 is 14 residues. In DNA form, the CDR3 reads TGTGCCAGCAGCCCAACAGGGGGGAATCAGCCCCAGCATTTT. As protein: CASSPTGGNQPQHF.

This sequence joins TRBV9 and TRBJ2-7, with 7 bases identical to TRBD2. From germline, CDR1 is SGDLS and CDR2 YYNGEE. V lost 0 bases to trimming and J lost 4 bases; unmatched junction nucleotides: 7. The CDR3 totals 15 residues. The CDR3 here is CASSVDVGGGYEQYF. CDR3 coding DNA: TGTGCCAGCAGCGTAGACGTCGGCGGGGGATACGAGCAGTACTTC.

The rearrangement links TRBV5-1 to TRBJ1-1; a weak D match, TRBD1 (6 bases). The CDR3 has 15 residues. Germline loops: CDR1 SGHRS, CDR2 YFSETQ. V was cut by 0 bases and J by 3 bases, with 12 bases left in between. CDR3 in amino acids: CASSLGLKGDTEAFF. CDR3 DNA: TGCGCCAGCAGCTTGGGGCTTAAGGGGGACACTGAAGCTTTCTTT.

The rearrangement joins TRBV19 to TRBJ2-3, with 9 positions matching TRBD2. In germline, CDR1 is LNHDA, CDR2 SQIVND (reference sequence). Unmatched junction bases numbered 13, after V lost 0 bases and J lost 3 bases. The CDR3 has 19 amino acids. The CDR3 DNA is TGTGCCAGTAGTATAGATCCACAGAGTAGCGGGAGTCTGACAGATACGCAGTATTTT. It yields the protein CASSIDPQSSGSLTDTQYF.

The CDR3 DNA sequence: TGTGCCAGCAGCTTGGTTGTTCTCTATGGCTACACCTTC. It specifies CASSLVVLYGYTF. The chain has TRBV5-5 and TRBJ1-2; D gene uncertain. V lost 0 bases to trimming and J lost 4 bases, with 7 bases between them. CDR3 size: 13 residues. In germline, CDR1 is SGHKS, CDR2 YYEKEE (reference sequence).

The table lists this clone with a few counts. The chain couples TRBV27 to TRBJ2-1; D is possibly TRBD1 or TRBD2 (5 bases each). Per the germline V gene, CDR1 is MNHEY and CDR2 is SMNVEV (reference sequence). The CDR3 has 14 residues. Trimming took 2 bases from V and 5 from J, leaving 10 bases between them. The CDR3: CASSLMGRHNEQFF. Written as DNA, the CDR3 is TGTGCCAGCAGTTTAATGGGACGCCACAATGAGCAGTTCTTC.

V usage is TRBV19 and J usage is TRBJ2-1, with 11 positions matching TRBD2. In germline, CDR1 is LNHDA, CDR2 SQIVND (reference sequence). The ends lost 6 bases at V and 6 bases at J; junction bases unmatched: 13. This CDR3 has 17 residues. The CDR3 here is CASRRHLSGGGVNEQFF. The CDR3 nucleotides are TGTGCCAGTAGGAGGCACCTTAGCGGGGGGGGTGTCAATGAGCAGTTCTTC.

This chain connects TRBV7-9 to TRBJ1-5; 12 positions agree with TRBD1. V trimming: 5 bases; J trimming: 2 bases; junction bases outside the gene matches: 4. Germline-derived CDR1 and CDR2 are SEHNR and FQNEAQ (reference sequence). The CDR3 contains 16 residues. CDR3 in DNA: TGTGCCAGCAGCCCTGGGACAGGGGGCCGCAATCAGCCCCAGCATTTT. This translates into CASSPGTGGRNQPQHF.